This TCR beta chain was identified in a study of T cells in Graves' hyperthyroidism and ophthalmopathy (dated by TCRdb to the late 2010s). For context, the study as a whole: Peripheral blood samples were taken at initial diagnosis, before any treatment was given. A discovery cohort of about a hundred patients, roughly 40 with Graves' ophthalmopathy and 57 with stable Graves' hyperthyroidism, was used to find distinguishing TCR V-J signatures. Whether ophthalmopathy could be predicted prospectively was tested in an independent validation cohort made up of 18 to 20 hyperthyroidism patients plus 17 patients who later progressed to ophthalmopathy. The approximately 90 discovery patients were divided at random into training and test sets in a 7:3 ratio. The study also compared thyroid tissue and blood T-cell repertoires from five or six Graves' hyperthyroidism patients. Once sampling was done, hyperthyroidism patients were given methimazole at a starting dose of 30 mg daily, whereas ophthalmopathy patients were given high-dose intravenous methylprednisolone. According to the paper, TCR Vbeta CDR3 sequencing was carried out on some 140 peripheral blood samples, which came from more than 40 ophthalmopathy, around 75 hyperthyroidism and about 17 progressor patients.

Graves' hyperthyroidism was defined as stable when no progression to ophthalmopathy occurred over 18 months of follow-up. The hyperthyroidism patients were between 18 and 65 years old and newly diagnosed, with a disease duration of less than 2 months. Patients with uncontrolled infections, other autoimmune diseases, pregnancy or lactation were excluded. Diagnoses relied on clinical symptoms, serum thyroxine and TRAb, thyroid ultrasound and orbital computed tomography. PBMCs were isolated from about 9.2 ml of fresh peripheral blood by Ficoll-Paque density gradient centrifugation. Trizol reagent was used to extract total RNA, and RNA quality was then checked on an Agilent 2100 Bioanalyzer. Amplification of TCR beta CDR3 regions was carried out from RNA transcripts. For the first round of RT-PCR on the TCR CDR3, the HTBI primer set was used together with the Qiagen OneStep RT-PCR kit. Libraries were constructed in a second round of multiplex PCR, after which size selection and purification were performed. Sequencing of the libraries was done on an Illumina HiSeq2000 using paired-end 100 bp reads. The study's own analysis went as follows. SOAPnuke was used to process the raw data, removing reads that contained adapters or uncalled bases, had a mean Phred below 15, or lacked an exact match to the constant primer or identifier. COPE v1.2.5 was used to merge high-quality paired reads, and clonotypes were defined as unique nucleotide sequences. MiTCR v1.1 was used to align the clonotypes against IMGT TRBV, TRBD and TRBJ reference segments. Only V-J combinations with frequency above 0.0001, covering approximately 99% of repertoires, were analysed. The TCS score was defined as F50 (clonal expansion) divided by E x V (chaos), with BLOSUM62-based TCRdist calculated between CDR3 peptides within each V-J. Welch's t-statistics and random forest reduced some 510 V-J features to roughly 13, which were used in a naive Bayes classifier (R e1071). TCRdb trimmed the raw reads at Q25, called clones with MiXCR and kept productive beta chains. Rows merge per CDR3 protein into single entries with the most common DNA and genes. These V and J calls derive from TCRdb rather than the authors' analysis. The sample has about 690,000 distinct CDR3 sequences on record, roughly 17% of them singletons. Roughly a sixth of the sample comes from the top ten.

Summary of the overall study and its limitations: During validation, the model predicted progression to ophthalmopathy a median of about 6.3 months ahead of onset, with around 65% sensitivity and more than 72% specificity. Blood samples also contained most of the expanded thyroid clonotypes (frequency above 0.001), which suggests that blood repertoires may reflect thyroid immune responses. Sample size was not statistically predetermined, and investigators were not blinded to group allocation. A model built on a 13 V-J signature distinguished ophthalmopathy from stable hyperthyroidism, reaching 87.88% sensitivity and 81.08% specificity in cross-validation and 80%/75% in testing.

Concerning this clonotype itself: This receptor's antigen is unknown. Base qualities are not at hand, and no much larger clone is one base apart.

Input material: blood. This sequence originates from a middle-aged man with Graves' hyperthyroidism.

In nucleotides, the sequence is TGTGCCAGCAGTGACATCCGCACAGATACGCAGTATTTT. It encodes CASSDIRTDTQYF. The chain is encoded by TRBV25-1 joined to TRBJ2-3; the D gene is not confidently resolved. The germline V gene encodes CDR1 MGHDK and CDR2 SYGVNS. From its cysteine to its phenylalanine, the CDR3 spans 13 amino acids. The DNA shown is the 39-base CDR3, in frame from base 1. V gives up 3 bases and J gives up 1 base, and the segment between their germline ends measures 5 bases.